The 32 T cell receptor beta chains below were found in one sample sequenced in a study of vaccination effects on CD4 cells after COVID-19 (dated by TCRdb to 2021 to 2024). These receptors have no identified antigens. The ViraFEST assay stimulated PBMC with viral peptide pools and then used TCR sequencing to identify antigen-specific CD4+ T cell clonotypes by expansion. After more than nine days of culture, CD4+ T cells were isolated with the EasySep CD4+ T cell isolation kit. None of the healthy vaccine recipients had a prior SARS-CoV-2 infection, which was confirmed by nucleocapsid antibody tests that came back negative both before and after vaccination. Libraries were constructed by the immunoSEQ multiplex PCR assay. TCRdb mirrors the immuneACCESS table, restricted to in-frame sequences. Some clones are absent from its copies; in checked studies, under half trace to an unresolved V gene, and the reason for the others is unknown. The sample has tens of thousands of clones on record, 73% of them singletons. The top ten constitute under 5.5% of the sample.

The material was CD4+ T cells from PBMCs cultured with SARS-CoV-2 spike peptides, obtained before COVID-19 vaccination. The intended sense of this specimen's cell subset or site label: SARS-CoV-2 spike overlapping peptide pool stimulation. Receptors were obtained from a human donor who received a COVID-19 vaccine.

The gene calls are TRBV19 and TRBJ1-5; D is undetermined. The CDR3 loop spans 15 amino acids. Per germline, CDR1 LNHDA and CDR2 SQIVND (reference sequence). The V end was cut by 1 base, the J end by 6 bases, with 13 bases between. In DNA form, the CDR3 reads TGTGCCAGTAGTATAGTTGGGGAGGTCGGTCAGCCCCAGCATTTT. Its protein product is CASSIVGEVGQPQHF.

The J gene is TRBJ2-7, the V gene TRBV2; D tentatively reads TRBD1 or TRBD2 (5 bases each). Germline lookup yields CDR1 SNHLY and CDR2 FYNNEI. Trimming removed 4 bases at V and 9 bases at J, with 22 bases between. The CDR3 consists of 15 residues. CDR3 sequence reads: CASSAVTGPLVGQYF. The DNA for the CDR3 is TGTGCCAGCAGTGCCGTAACGGGACCCCTGGTTGGGCAGTACTTC.

In its sample, this clone was seen a few times. CDR3 amino acids: CASSLKFQENYGYTF. CDR3 DNA sequence: TGTGCCAGCAGTTTGAAGTTCCAGGAGAACTATGGCTACACCTTC. The chain has TRBV27 and TRBJ1-2; D remains unclear. The CDR3 runs to 15 residues. Trimming left V 3 bases short and J 2 bases short, with 13 bases between. CDR1 and CDR2 from the germline V gene are MNHEY and SMNVEV (reference sequence).

The chain links TRBV7-2 to TRBJ2-7; D remains ambiguous. This CDR3 region has 13 residues. Germline V gives CDR1 SGHTA, CDR2 FQGNSA. Between the trimmed V and J ends, which lost 1 base and 1 base, there was a span of 5 bases. CDR3: CASSLGRSYEQYF. The CDR3 DNA sequence: TGTGCCAGCAGCTTAGGTCGGTCCTACGAGCAGTACTTC.

The rearrangement links TRBV6-6 to TRBJ2-7; weak D call: TRBD2 (7 bases). V lost 10 bases, J lost 5 bases, and 18 bases lay in between. CDR1 MNHNY and CDR2 SVGAGI come from the germline V gene (reference sequence). The CDR3 is 13 amino acids. The CDR3 loop reads CATCFGGRDEQYF. The CDR3 DNA reads TGTGCCACGTGTTTCGGGGGGCGGGACGAGCAGTACTTC.

The J gene is TRBJ1-1, the V gene TRBV6-2 or TRBV6-3, with D tentatively TRBD1 (6 bases). The germline V and J ends were trimmed by 4 bases and 5 bases, with 11 bases remaining between them. The CDR3 extends over 13 amino acids. Germline lookup yields CDR1 MNHEY and CDR2 SVGEGT. CDR3: CASSFPDRTEAFF. The CDR3 nucleotides read TGTGCCAGCAGTTTTCCAGACAGGACTGAAGCTTTCTTT.

The V gene is TRBV12-3 or TRBV12-4, the J gene TRBJ2-1, with a tentative D call TRBD2 (5 bases). The ends were cut back, 8 bases at V and 11 bases at J, with 13 bases in the middle. This CDR3 contains 11 residues. This chain's CDR3 is CASAKERKQFF. The CDR3 DNA reads as TGTGCCAGCGCAAAGGAGCGGAAGCAGTTCTTC.

This chain connects TRBV3-1 (or the pseudogene TRBV3-2) to TRBJ1-1; D is undetermined. Germline CDR1 and CDR2: LGHDT and YNNKEL (reference sequence). The CDR3 runs to 13 residues. The V end was cut by 7 bases, the J end by 0 bases, with 9 bases between. The CDR3 nucleotides read TGTGCCAGCACCCCGGACCTGAACACTGAAGCTTTCTTT. It codes for CASTPDLNTEAFF.

The rearrangement joins TRBV7-2 to TRBJ2-1; 8 nucleotides agree with TRBD2. The trim removed 1 base at V and 7 bases at J, leaving 6 bases unmatched. Germline CDR1 SGHTA, CDR2 FQGNSA. The CDR3 is made up of 15 amino acids. CDR3 residues: CASSLGAGGFNEQFF. DNA for the CDR3: TGTGCCAGCAGCTTAGGGGCGGGGGGCTTTAATGAGCAGTTCTTC.

A few counts support this clone. The J gene is TRBJ1-1, the V gene TRBV6-1; D is perhaps TRBD1 (5 bases). The germline V gene has CDR1 MNHNS and CDR2 SASEGT. V was pared by 3 bases and J by 9 bases, with 14 bases between. This CDR3 spans 13 amino acids. The CDR3: CASSDLPGAKAFF. Here the CDR3 DNA reads TGTGCCAGCAGTGATCTGCCCGGGGCAAAAGCTTTCTTT.

The chain couples TRBV19 to TRBJ2-7, with a tentative D call TRBD1 (6 bases). Germline V gives CDR1 LNHDA, CDR2 SQIVND (reference sequence). The CDR3 totals 13 residues. Trimming removed 4 bases at V and 0 bases at J, with 7 bases between. CDR3 residues: CASSKDSSYEQYF. CDR3 bases: TGTGCCAGTAGTAAGGACAGCTCCTACGAGCAGTACTTC.

The chain recombines TRBV18 with TRBJ2-3; D call uncertain. The CDR3 is 13 residues long. CDR1 KGHSH and CDR2 LQKENI come from the germline V gene. V was clipped by 0 bases and J by 4 bases, with 5 bases between them. The chain's CDR3 is CASSPPPSDTQYF. The CDR3 DNA follows: TGTGCCAGCTCACCACCGCCTTCAGATACGCAGTATTTT.

This chain uses TRBV6-1 with TRBJ2-2, with 10 bases identical to TRBD2. The V gene's germline CDR1 is MNHNS and CDR2 SASEGT. CDR3 length equals 15 residues. Germline trimming cut 2 bases from V and 3 bases from J; bases unmatched to any gene: 0. The CDR3 coding sequence is TGTGCCAGCAGTGAACTAGCGGGAGACACCGGGGAGCTGTTTTTT. Amino acid sequence: CASSELAGDTGELFF.

Here the CDR3 DNA reads TGTGCCAGCAGCCCACAGGGAAATTATGGCTACACCTTC. Amino acids: CASSPQGNYGYTF. The chain uses TRBV2 and TRBJ1-2, with TRBD1 as a possible D gene (6 bases). V gave up 6 bases and J gave up 5 bases, with 13 bases separating them. The CDR3 extends over 13 amino acids. Germline V gene data show CDR1 as SNHLY and CDR2 as FYNNEI.

Only a few counts were recorded for this clone. The CDR3 bases are TGTGCTAGTGGCATAGGGGCGGGCACCGGGGAGCTGTTTTTT. Its protein product is CASGIGAGTGELFF. J is TRBJ2-2 and V is TRBV12-5; D could derive from TRBD1 or TRBD2 (5 bases each). V was shortened by 6 bases and J by 4 bases, with 12 bases between the two germline ends. Germline CDR1 and CDR2: LGHNT and FRNRAP. The CDR3 extends over 14 amino acids.

V gene TRBV10-1 combines with J gene TRBJ2-3; D might be TRBD1 or TRBD2, each matching 5 bases. In germline, CDR1 is WNHNN, CDR2 SYGVQD (reference sequence). Between the trimmed V and J ends, which lost 6 bases and 5 bases, there was a span of 27 bases. This CDR3 comprises 18 residues. CDR3 sequence: CASSDPPGTARLKDTQYF. CDR3 coding DNA: TGCGCCAGCAGCGACCCCCCTGGGACCGCTCGTCTGAAAGATACGCAGTATTTT.

In this sample, this clone turned up a few times. The chain uses TRBV2 and TRBJ1-1; D is unclear. Trimming took 5 bases from V and 4 from J, leaving 14 bases between them. Germline CDR1 is SNHLY and CDR2 is FYNNEI. The CDR3 extends over 14 amino acids. The CDR3 loop reads CASSPTRGFTEAFF. The CDR3 DNA is TGTGCCAGCAGTCCAACTCGCGGGTTCACTGAAGCTTTCTTT.

The J gene is TRBJ2-5, the V gene TRBV5-1; TRBD2 matches 11 bases. V was pared by 5 bases and J by 2 bases, with 5 bases of the junction left unmatched. CDR3 length equals 15 residues. From germline, CDR1 is SGHRS and CDR2 YFSETQ. The CDR3 bases are TGCGCCAGCAGTGTCCTAGCGGGGGGTCAAGAGACCCAGTACTTC. Residues: CASSVLAGGQETQYF. Filled out from reference TRBV5-1 and TRBJ2-5, the complete variable domain reads KAGVTQTPRYLIKTRGQQVTLSCSPISGHRSVSWYQQTPGQGLQFLFEYFSETQRNKGNFPGRFSGRQFSNSRSEMNVSTLELGDSALYLCASSVLAGGQETQYFGPGTRLLVL.

The gene calls are TRBV6-5 and TRBJ2-7; 10 positions match TRBD1. V was clipped by 6 bases and J by 3 bases; unmatched bases: 5. Per the germline V gene, CDR1 is MNHEY and CDR2 is SVGAGI. This CDR3 comprises 14 residues. Here the CDR3 DNA reads TGTGCCAGCAGCCGGGACAGGGGTTTCTACGAGCAGTACTTC. Translated: CASSRDRGFYEQYF.

The chain uses TRBV5-1 and TRBJ2-3; a possible D gene is TRBD2 (5 bases). This CDR3 contains 14 residues. In germline, CDR1 is SGHRS, CDR2 YFSETQ. Deletions cut 6 bases from V and 0 bases from J, with 11 bases between. CDR3 nucleotide sequence: TGCGCCAGCAAGCTCGGGGAGAGCACAGATACGCAGTATTTT. Protein product: CASKLGESTDTQYF.

The chain couples TRBV18 to TRBJ2-6, with 8 bases aligning to TRBD1. CDR1 and CDR2 (germline): KGHSH, LQKENI. V shed 3 bases, J shed 0 bases, and the junction held 7 bases outside the gene matches. The CDR3 has 18 residues. As DNA, the CDR3 is TGTGCCAGCTCACCGATCCGGACAGGGCCCTCTGGGGCCAACGTCCTGACTTTC. The encoded protein is CASSPIRTGPSGANVLTF.

The chain links TRBV9 to TRBJ2-2; 8 bases are shared with TRBD1. The CDR3 consists of 15 residues. Losses at the gene ends were 2 bases for V and 4 bases for J; bases not matched to a gene: 4. The germline V gene has CDR1 SGDLS and CDR2 YYNGEE. Written as DNA, the CDR3 is TGTGCCAGCAGCGTCGACAGGGGTGGCACCGGGGAGCTGTTTTTT. Residues: CASSVDRGGTGELFF.

The V call is TRBV6-5, the J call TRBJ2-1; D perhaps matches TRBD1 (5 bases). CDR3 length: 15 residues. Trimming took off 6 bases at V and 0 bases at J, with 12 bases between the two ends. Germline CDR1 reads MNHEY; CDR2 reads SVGAGI. This chain's CDR3 is CASSLGVGSYNEQFF. The CDR3 DNA is TGTGCCAGCAGCCTAGGGGTGGGCTCCTACAATGAGCAGTTCTTC.

This sequence joins TRBV5-1 and TRBJ2-3; 7 bases line up with TRBD1. CDR1 and CDR2 from the germline V gene are SGHRS and YFSETQ. With 3 bases clipped from V and 4 bases from J, the junction kept 11 bases outside the gene matches. The CDR3 extends over 16 amino acids. In nucleotides, the CDR3 is TGCGCCAGCAGCTGGGTGACAGGGAAAGGCGCAGATACGCAGTATTTT. The encoded protein is CASSWVTGKGADTQYF. The whole variable domain, filled in from reference TRBV5-1 and TRBJ2-3, reads KAGVTQTPRYLIKTRGQQVTLSCSPISGHRSVSWYQQTPGQGLQFLFEYFSETQRNKGNFPGRFSGRQFSNSRSEMNVSTLELGDSALYLCASSWVTGKGADTQYFGPGTRLTVL.

This chain links TRBV19 with TRBJ1-4; 8 bases are shared with TRBD1. CDR1 and CDR2 (germline): LNHDA, SQIVND (reference sequence). The CDR3 is made up of 15 amino acids. Trimming cost V 8 bases and J 3 bases; bases outside gene matches: 8. CDR3 in DNA: TGTGCCAGTCTCGGCAGGGGGCTTGCTAATGAAAAACTGTTTTTT. The encoded protein is CASLGRGLANEKLFF.

The chain links TRBV18 to TRBJ2-3, with 10 bases fitting TRBD2. Germline lookup yields CDR1 KGHSH and CDR2 LQKENI. V shed 1 base and J 8 bases; nucleotides not matched to a gene: 3. This CDR3 is 14 amino acids long. This chain's CDR3 is CASSPQREGGTQYF. The CDR3 coding sequence is TGTGCCAGCTCACCACAGCGGGAGGGTGGTACGCAGTATTTT.

The V call is TRBV7-2, the J call TRBJ2-1; 10 bases align to TRBD2. Looked up from germline, CDR1 is SGHTA and CDR2 is FQGNSA. V lost 2 bases to trimming and J lost 1 base; unmatched junction nucleotides: 2. CDR3 length: 16 amino acids. The DNA for the CDR3 is TGTGCCAGCAGCTTACAAGCGGGAGGGTCCTACAATGAGCAGTTCTTC. Protein: CASSLQAGGSYNEQFF.

The chain joins TRBV5-6 to TRBJ2-3; weak D call: TRBD2 (6 bases). V was cut by 6 bases and J by 2 bases, with 22 bases left in between. The germline V gene encodes CDR1 SGHDT and CDR2 YYEEEE. The length of the CDR3 is 17 residues. The CDR3 nucleotides are TGTGCCAGCACCCTACTTTCCTCGCGGGATGACACAGATACGCAGTATTTT. The encoded protein is CASTLLSSRDDTDTQYF.

The chain uses TRBV19 and TRBJ2-1, with 9 bases that match TRBD1. Germline CDR1 LNHDA, CDR2 SQIVND (reference sequence). The ends lost 6 bases at V and 7 bases at J; junction bases unmatched: 10. The CDR3 has 15 amino acids. Here the CDR3 DNA reads TGTGCCAGTAGGACTCCGGGACAGGGTTCTAATGAGCAGTTCTTC. Encoded protein: CASRTPGQGSNEQFF.

The V gene is TRBV5-5, the J gene TRBJ2-2, with 11 bases that match TRBD1. The length of the CDR3 is 16 residues. Germline V CDR1 and CDR2: SGHKS, YYEKEE (reference sequence). V trimming: 4 bases; J trimming: 5 bases; junction bases outside the gene matches: 7. CDR3 region: CASSPRTGGNTGELFF. CDR3 DNA: TGTGCCAGCAGCCCGCGGACAGGGGGCAATACCGGGGAGCTGTTTTTT.

The CDR3 loop is CSVVKAVLEPYGSEQYF. DNA of the CDR3: TGCAGCGTTGTGAAGGCGGTTCTAGAACCTTACGGTTCGGAGCAGTACTTC. The rearrangement uses TRBV29-1 and TRBJ2-7; D is unclear. With 4 bases removed from V and 7 bases from J, the gap between germline ends came to 29 bases. The CDR3 has 17 amino acids. The germline V gene encodes CDR1 SQVTM and CDR2 ANQGSEA.

This clone appeared a few times. The chain couples TRBV2 to TRBJ1-1; possible D gene TRBD1, 5 bases. CDR1 is SNHLY and CDR2 is FYNNEI in the germline V gene. This CDR3 has 12 residues. V was cut by 5 bases and J by 6 bases, with 10 bases left in between. CDR3 amino acids: CASSPGTSEAFF. DNA for the CDR3: TGTGCCAGCAGTCCCGGGACTTCTGAAGCTTTCTTT. The complete variable domain, with remaining parts taken from reference TRBV2 and TRBJ1-1, reads EPEVTQTPSHQVTQMGQEVILRCVPISNHLYFYWYRQILGQKVEFLVSFYNNEISEKSEIFDDQFSVERPDGSNFTLKIRSTKLEDSAMYFCASSPGTSEAFFGQGTRLTVV.